Shown below are 24 T cell receptor beta chains from a single sample sequenced in a study of blood T cell repertoires in COVID-19. Assay: immunoSEQ multiplex PCR; the TCRdb copy retains only in-frame clones and omits some. Among around 230,000 clones listed, 86% were seen once. The material sequenced was peripheral blood. The receptors come from a man in his thirties or forties who had recovered from COVID-19.

V usage is TRBV5-1 and J usage is TRBJ1-2; tentatively, D is TRBD1 (5 bases). This CDR3 has 15 amino acids. V was cut by 0 bases and J by 2 bases, with 11 bases left in between. Per germline, CDR1 SGHRS and CDR2 YFSETQ. The CDR3 sequence is CASSLAGGPNYGYTF. The CDR3 DNA follows: TGCGCCAGCAGCTTGGCCGGGGGTCCCAACTATGGCTACACCTTC.

The chain combines TRBV24-1 with TRBJ1-5, with D hard to call. This CDR3 has 12 residues. The V and J ends lost 3 bases and 6 bases respectively, with 5 bases between them. CDR1 and CDR2 (germline): KGHDR, SFDVKD. CDR3 amino acids: CATSDESQPQHF. In DNA, the CDR3 is TGTGCCACCAGTGATGAGAGTCAGCCCCAGCATTTT.

The genes are TRBV27 and TRBJ1-1; a weak D match, TRBD1 (6 bases). Trimming cost V 0 bases and J 1 base, with 12 bases left between them. Germline CDR1 reads MNHEY; CDR2 reads SMNVEV (reference sequence). The CDR3 is made up of 16 amino acids. For the CDR3, the DNA is TGTGCCAGCAGTTTATCGGGGGCCTTAACGAACACTGAAGCTTTCTTT. Translated: CASSLSGALTNTEAFF.

This chain uses TRBV6-5 with TRBJ2-5; possible D gene TRBD2, 6 bases. Trimming cost V 6 bases and J 3 bases, with 11 bases left between them. The CDR3 extends over 13 amino acids. The germline gives CDR1 MNHEY, CDR2 SVGAGI. CDR3 sequence: CASSRDLKETQYF. For the CDR3, the DNA is TGTGCCAGCAGCCGGGACTTAAAAGAGACCCAGTACTTC.

The V and J genes are TRBV7-7 and TRBJ2-1; TRBD1 agrees at 9 bases. The germline V gene has CDR1 SSHAT and CDR2 FNYEAQ (reference sequence). The CDR3 has 15 amino acids. Trimming removed 6 bases from V and 0 bases from J; junction bases left unmatched: 3. CDR3 DNA: TGTGCCAGCAGTCAGACAGGGGGCTCCTACAATGAGCAGTTCTTC. It yields the protein CASSQTGGSYNEQFF.

J is TRBJ1-5 and V is TRBV7-9, with 7 bases matching TRBD1. Germline CDR1 SEHNR, CDR2 FQNEAQ (reference sequence). The V segment lost 1 base and the J segment 2 bases; nucleotides outside the gene matches: 5. This CDR3 spans 16 amino acids. CDR3 nucleotide sequence: TGTGCCAGCAGCTTAGGGGCAGGGGGTGGCAATCAGCCCCAGCATTTT. Translated: CASSLGAGGGNQPQHF. The full variable domain, in which reference TRBV7-9 and TRBJ1-5 provide the parts outside the CDR3, is DTGVSQNPRHKITKRGQNVTFRCDPISEHNRLYWYRQTLGQGPEFLTYFQNEAQLEKSRLLSDRFSAERPKGSFSTLEIQRTEQGDSAMYLCASSLGAGGGNQPQHFGDGTRLSIL.

The chain carries TRBV6-5 and TRBJ2-4; D possibly corresponds to TRBD2 (6 bases). Germline lookup yields CDR1 MNHEY and CDR2 SVGAGI. V was pared by 6 bases and J by 0 bases, with 12 bases between. The CDR3 loop spans 15 amino acids. The CDR3 nucleotides read TGTGCCAGCAGCCGCGGGGTTCTAGCCAAAAACATTCAGTACTTC. Its protein product is CASSRGVLAKNIQYF.

The V call is TRBV6-5, the J call TRBJ2-7, with a tentative D call TRBD2 (6 bases). Germline CDR1 MNHEY, CDR2 SVGAGI. This CDR3 has 14 amino acids. Trimming removed 5 bases at V and 0 bases at J, with 11 bases between. The CDR3 DNA reads TGTGCCAGCAGTCCCGGAGGGGTCTCCTACGAGCAGTACTTC. This sequence encodes CASSPGGVSYEQYF.

V gene TRBV11-2 combines with J gene TRBJ1-1, with unresolved D. This CDR3 has 15 amino acids. V lost 4 bases and J 0 bases, leaving 12 bases between the germline ends. Germline lookup yields CDR1 SGHAT and CDR2 FQNNGV. The DNA for the CDR3 is TGTGCCAGCAGCTCGACGGGAAGAATGAACACTGAAGCTTTCTTT. This sequence encodes CASSSTGRMNTEAFF.

A few counts support this clone. This rearrangement joins TRBV7-9 to TRBJ1-3; a weak D match, TRBD1 (5 bases). CDR3 size: 13 residues. V dropped 2 bases and J dropped 4 bases, with 6 bases sitting between them. Germline V CDR1 and CDR2: SEHNR, FQNEAQ (reference sequence). The CDR3 sequence: CASSLRTGNTIYF. Here the CDR3 DNA reads TGTGCCAGCAGCTTACGGACAGGAAACACCATATATTTT.

The CDR3 protein is CASSLVKGQGPLGNTF. The CDR3 region has the DNA TGTGCCAGCAGCTTAGTCAAGGGACAGGGTCCTCTCGGGAACACCTTC. The V call is TRBV7-2, the J call TRBJ1-2, with TRBD1 matching 9 bases. Germline V gene data show CDR1 as SGHTA and CDR2 as FQGNSA. The CDR3 is 16 amino acids. Trimming cost V 1 base and J 12 bases; bases outside gene matches: 15.

Points on this clone: At one boundary the junction diverges from the germline segment, which might be a read error. Other DNA sequences within the sample encode an identical CDR3. V is TRBV3-1 (or the pseudogene TRBV3-2) and J is TRBJ1-2; no clear D. CDR1 is LGHDT and CDR2 is YNNKEL in the germline V gene (reference sequence). This CDR3 has 13 amino acids. The CDR3 region has the DNA TGTGCCAGCAGCCAAGGGAGAGGCTATGGCTACACTTTC. It is translated as CASSQGRGYGYTF.

The chain couples TRBV28 to TRBJ1-1; D is undetermined. V gave up 3 bases and J gave up 5 bases, with 7 bases separating them. This CDR3 spans 12 amino acids. CDR1 and CDR2 from the germline V gene are MDHEN and SYDVKM. The CDR3 DNA is TGTGCCAGCAGTTTCGCGGGAACTGAAGCTTTCTTT. Protein: CASSFAGTEAFF.

J is TRBJ1-5 and V is TRBV19; D gene ambiguous. Germline V CDR1 and CDR2: LNHDA, SQIVND (reference sequence). Deletions cut 7 bases from V and 5 bases from J, with 15 bases between. This CDR3 spans 14 amino acids. Here the CDR3 reads CASTPGGFDQPQHF. CDR3 nucleotide sequence: TGTGCCAGTACCCCAGGAGGGTTTGATCAGCCCCAGCATTTT.

The rearrangement uses TRBV7-6 and TRBJ2-7, with D perhaps TRBD2 (7 bases). Between the trimmed V and J ends, which lost 1 base and 0 bases, there was a span of 19 bases. Germline loops: CDR1 SGHVS, CDR2 FNYEAQ. The CDR3 spans 18 residues. CDR3 DNA sequence: TGTGCCAGCAGCTTAGGCTTCGAGGGGGGGCTTAGCTCCTACGAGCAGTACTTC. It is translated as CASSLGFEGGLSSYEQYF.

The gene calls are TRBV2 and TRBJ2-1, with a tentative D call TRBD2 (6 bases). CDR3 length equals 14 residues. Trimming took 6 bases from V and 6 from J, leaving 15 bases between them. CDR1 SNHLY and CDR2 FYNNEI come from the germline V gene. This CDR3 reads CASRTLSGLNEQFF. The CDR3 DNA is TGTGCCAGCAGGACCCTTAGCGGTCTCAATGAGCAGTTCTTC.

The J gene is TRBJ2-7, the V gene TRBV7-9; the D gene is possibly TRBD1 (7 bases). In germline, CDR1 is SEHNR, CDR2 FQNEAQ (reference sequence). Between the trimmed V and J ends, which lost 4 bases and 2 bases, there was a span of 9 bases. The CDR3 consists of 13 residues. This CDR3 is CASSSRGAYEQYF. CDR3 in DNA: TGTGCCAGCAGCTCCAGGGGGGCCTACGAGCAGTACTTC.

The V and J genes are TRBV19 and TRBJ2-3, with TRBD1 identical over 11 bases. The junction had 7 bases not matched to a gene; V was cut back by 5 bases and J by 6 bases. This CDR3 spans 15 amino acids. CDR1 and CDR2 from the germline V gene are LNHDA and SQIVND (reference sequence). The CDR3 sequence is CASSSDRGLIDTQYF. In DNA, the CDR3 is TGTGCCAGTAGTTCGGACAGGGGGCTAATTGATACGCAGTATTTT.

This clone was seen ten or more times. J is TRBJ1-6 and V is TRBV5-1, with D possibly matching TRBD1 (6 bases). The V and J ends lost 4 bases and 10 bases respectively, with 18 bases between them. CDR1 SGHRS and CDR2 YFSETQ come from the germline V gene. The CDR3 spans 15 residues. Here the CDR3 reads CASSRPDSRESPLHF. In nucleotides, the CDR3 is TGCGCCAGCAGCCGGCCGGACAGCCGAGAATCACCCCTCCACTTT.

This chain joins TRBV2 and TRBJ1-5; tentative D call: TRBD1 (5 bases). The CDR3 sequence is 14 residues long. The germline V gene encodes CDR1 SNHLY and CDR2 FYNNEI. V was pared by 3 bases and J by 2 bases, with 8 bases between. The CDR3 sequence is CASSDWGGNQPQHF. The CDR3 nucleotides read TGTGCCAGCAGTGATTGGGGCGGCAATCAGCCCCAGCATTTT.

V is TRBV19 and J is TRBJ1-6; D perhaps matches TRBD1 (5 bases). Trimming pared 1 base from V and 5 bases from J, leaving 9 bases between. This CDR3 spans 15 amino acids. The germline CDR1 and CDR2 sequences are LNHDA and SQIVND (reference sequence). The CDR3 sequence is CASSIVGRDNSPLHF. DNA for the CDR3: TGTGCCAGTAGTATAGTGGGCAGGGATAATTCACCCCTCCACTTT.

The chain carries TRBV5-1 and TRBJ2-5; TRBD2 aligns across 15 bases. The CDR3 covers 19 residues. CDR1 is SGHRS, CDR2 YFSETQ, per germline. V lost 5 bases and J lost 2; bases outside the gene matches: 13. The DNA of the CDR3 is TGCGCCAGCAGACTCGGGACTAGCGGGGGGCTCCTCCTTCAAGAGACCCAGTACTTC. This codes for CASRLGTSGGLLLQETQYF.

This clone was recorded a few times. V and J are TRBV27 and TRBJ1-2; D is possibly TRBD1 (5 bases). The germline V and J ends were trimmed by 5 bases and 8 bases, with 30 bases remaining between them. CDR3 length: 18 amino acids. CDR1 and CDR2 from the germline V gene are MNHEY and SMNVEV (reference sequence). This CDR3 is CASSHRTLLGQGRKGYTF. The CDR3 nucleotides read TGTGCCAGCAGTCACAGGACCCTATTGGGGCAGGGAAGGAAAGGCTACACCTTC.

This sequence joins TRBV3-1 (or the pseudogene TRBV3-2) and TRBJ2-6; 15 positions agree with TRBD2. Germline V lookup: CDR1 LGHDT, CDR2 YNNKEL (reference sequence). The CDR3 runs 20 residues. The V gene end was trimmed by 6 bases and the J gene end by 3 bases; junction bases not matched to a gene: 12. This CDR3 reads CASRLLGLAGGPSGANVLTF. Written as DNA, the CDR3 is TGTGCCAGCAGGCTACTAGGACTAGCGGGGGGGCCAAGTGGGGCCAACGTCCTGACTTTC.